The present T cell receptor beta chain was sequenced within a study of PD-L1 blockade in urothelial cancer. Whole-study context: Twenty-five of the 29 patients were men with bladder-origin urothelial cancer.

This table comes from immunoSEQ multiplex PCR, and its TCRdb copy is limited to in-frame clones, with some not included. Of about 70,000 clones listed, almost 90% are singletons. The CDR3 is 15 amino acids. The V gene end was trimmed by 6 bases and the J gene end by 2 bases; junction bases not matched to a gene: 9. Germline V lookup: CDR1 MNHEY, CDR2 SVGAGI. Time point described: pretreatment peripheral blood. This TCR was recovered from an older man with urothelial cancer. The source material was PBMCs, sampled around atezolizumab (anti-PD-L1) treatment. J is TRBJ2-7 and V is TRBV6-5; TRBD2 matches at 8 bases. CDR3 in amino acids: CASRGSGTDPYEQYF. CDR3 nucleotides: TGTGCCAGCAGGGGTAGCGGGACGGACCCCTACGAGCAGTACTTC.